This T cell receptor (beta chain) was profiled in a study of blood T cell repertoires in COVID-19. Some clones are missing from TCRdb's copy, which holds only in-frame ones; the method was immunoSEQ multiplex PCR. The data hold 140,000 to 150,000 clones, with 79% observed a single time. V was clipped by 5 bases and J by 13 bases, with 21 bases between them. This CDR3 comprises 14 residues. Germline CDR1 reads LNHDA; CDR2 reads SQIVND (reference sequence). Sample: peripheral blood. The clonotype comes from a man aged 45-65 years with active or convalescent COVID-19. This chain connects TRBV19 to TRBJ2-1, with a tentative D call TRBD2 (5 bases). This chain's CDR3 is CASSPPIASRYQFF. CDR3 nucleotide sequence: TGTGCCAGTAGTCCCCCAATAGCGAGTCGGTACCAGTTCTTC.